This T cell receptor (beta chain) was retrieved from a study of T cells in Graves' hyperthyroidism and ophthalmopathy. About the study: The authors collected peripheral blood at initial diagnosis, before any treatment.

In its sample, this clonotype was seen many times. Trimming removed 2 bases at V and 4 bases at J, with 8 bases between. The CDR3 covers 14 residues. Using RNA transcripts as the source, TCR beta CDR3 regions were amplified. A set of HTBI primers served as the primers for a first-round RT-PCR of the TCR CDR3. MiXCR, applied by TCRdb to the multiplex PCR reads, yields one record per CDR3 protein. This sample has roughly 360,000 distinct CDR3 sequences, with 13% found just once. With a duration under 2 months, the hyperthyroidism was newly diagnosed in patients aged 18 to 65. The clonotype originates from a man aged 30 to 45 with Graves' hyperthyroidism that later progressed to Graves' ophthalmopathy. Sequenced: blood. The chain links TRBV12-3 or TRBV12-4 to TRBJ2-2; D is uncertain. The CDR3 sequence is CASSLMATTGELFF. The CDR3 DNA reads TGTGCCAGCAGTTTAATGGCTACCACCGGGGAGCTGTTTTTT.